This is a list of T cell receptor beta chains from one sample in a study of HIV-infected children after antiretroviral therapy interruption. TCRdb reanalysed the 3' RACE reads using MiXCR and keeps one entry per CDR3 protein. The data contain several thousand distinct CDR3 sequences, 4% to 5% of them singletons. The sequencing used CD45RO+ CD8+ T cells from PBMCs, pooled from several time points, collected from a donor given antiretroviral therapy, either interrupted or continuous. Receptor source: a pool of human donors with HIV. CDR3s include the opening cysteine and the closing phenylalanine or tryptophan. D genes are given only for firm matches. Some rows have no size entry. The others give once, few or many, or a class for an expanded clone.

v_gene: TRBV19
j_gene: TRBJ1-2
d_gene: TRBD1
abundance: many
CDR3nt: TGTGCCAGTAGTACGAGGGACAGGGGCTATGGCTACACCTTC
CDR3aa: CASSTRDRGYGYTF

v_gene: TRBV29-1
j_gene: TRBJ1-2
d_gene: .
abundance: medium-sized
CDR3nt: TGCAGCGTTGAAGAAGGGGGGGACGGCTACACCTTC
CDR3aa: CSVEEGGDGYTF

v_gene: TRBV29-1
j_gene: TRBJ2-1
d_gene: .
abundance: medium-sized
CDR3nt: TGCAGCGCCGCTCCCCCGGGGGCTACCTACAATGAGCAGTTCTTC
CDR3aa: CSAAPPGATYNEQFF

v_gene: TRBV12-3/TRBV12-4
j_gene: TRBJ2-5
d_gene: TRBD2
abundance: many
CDR3nt: TGTGCCAGCACTTTGGGTCTAGCGGATTTAGAGACCCAGTACTTC
CDR3aa: CASTLGLADLETQYF

v_gene: TRBV12-3/TRBV12-4
j_gene: TRBJ2-1
d_gene: TRBD1
abundance: few
CDR3nt: TGTGCCAGCAGCCAGACAGGGGTATCCTACAATGAGCAGTTCTTC
CDR3aa: CASSQTGVSYNEQFF

v_gene: TRBV12-3/TRBV12-4
j_gene: TRBJ1-3
d_gene: .
abundance: medium-sized
CDR3nt: TGTGCCAGCAGGCCCCAGTTTTCTGGAAACACCATATATTTT
CDR3aa: CASRPQFSGNTIYF

v_gene: TRBV29-1
j_gene: TRBJ1-1
d_gene: .
abundance: few
CDR3nt: TGCAGCGTTGAAGGGAACACTGAAGCTTTCTTT
CDR3aa: CSVEGNTEAFF

v_gene: TRBV29-1
j_gene: TRBJ1-1
d_gene: .
abundance: many
CDR3nt: TGCAGCGTCAGGGGAAGTCACGAAGCTTTCTTT
CDR3aa: CSVRGSHEAFF

v_gene: TRBV3-1
j_gene: TRBJ2-1
d_gene: TRBD2
abundance: few
CDR3nt: TGTGCCAGCAGCCACACGGGGGGGGAGTACAATGAGCAGTTCTTC
CDR3aa: CASSHTGGEYNEQFF

v_gene: TRBV20-1
j_gene: TRBJ1-2
d_gene: .
abundance: medium-sized
CDR3nt: TGCAGCCCGGGAATCCTAGATAGTAACTATGGCTACACCTTC
CDR3aa: CSPGILDSNYGYTF

v_gene: TRBV20-1
j_gene: TRBJ2-4
d_gene: .
abundance: medium-sized
CDR3nt: TGCAGTGCCCCGGACTGGTCAAACATTCAGTACTTC
CDR3aa: CSAPDWSNIQYF

v_gene: TRBV29-1
j_gene: TRBJ2-5
d_gene: .
abundance: .
CDR3nt: TGCAGCGTTGATGTGACTCAAGAGACCCAGTACTTC
CDR3aa: CSVDVTQETQYF

v_gene: TRBV7-9
j_gene: TRBJ2-1
d_gene: .
abundance: few
CDR3nt: TGTGCCAGCAGCCACCCGCCTGGGGCCTACAATGAGCAGTTCTTC
CDR3aa: CASSHPPGAYNEQFF

v_gene: TRBV18
j_gene: TRBJ1-1
d_gene: TRBD1
abundance: .
CDR3nt: TGTGCCAGCTCAGAGGCAGACAGGGGGAACACTGAAGCTTTCTTT
CDR3aa: CASSEADRGNTEAFF

v_gene: TRBV9
j_gene: TRBJ2-7
d_gene: .
abundance: many
CDR3nt: TGTGCCAGCAGCGTCCGGGACTGGCCCTACGAGCAGTACTTC
CDR3aa: CASSVRDWPYEQYF

v_gene: TRBV2
j_gene: TRBJ2-7
d_gene: .
abundance: many
CDR3nt: TGTGCCAGCAGTGAATCGTCCTACGAGCAGTACTTC
CDR3aa: CASSESSYEQYF

v_gene: TRBV27
j_gene: TRBJ2-3
d_gene: TRBD2
abundance: many
CDR3nt: TGTGCCAGCAGTCCCTCTGTAGCGGGGGTTCCAGCATTT
CDR3aa: CASSPSVAGVPAF

v_gene: TRBV11-2
j_gene: TRBJ2-7
d_gene: .
abundance: many
CDR3nt: TGTGCCAGCAGCTTCGGGGGCCCCTACGAGCAGTACTTC
CDR3aa: CASSFGGPYEQYF

v_gene: TRBV12-3/TRBV12-4
j_gene: TRBJ1-2
d_gene: .
abundance: many
CDR3nt: TGTGCCAGCAGTTATAGGAGAGGGACTGGCTACACCTTC
CDR3aa: CASSYRRGTGYTF

v_gene: TRBV10-2
j_gene: TRBJ1-5
d_gene: .
abundance: many
CDR3nt: TGCGCCAGCAGTGAGACAGAGAATCAGCCCCAGCATTTT
CDR3aa: CASSETENQPQHF

v_gene: TRBV2
j_gene: TRBJ1-6
d_gene: .
abundance: medium-sized
CDR3nt: TGTGCCAGCAGTGAAGGGTGGCAGGGGCTGAATTCACCCCTCCACTTT
CDR3aa: CASSEGWQGLNSPLHF

v_gene: TRBV5-4
j_gene: TRBJ2-3
d_gene: TRBD1
abundance: few
CDR3nt: TGTGCCAGCAGCTACGGGACAGGGGAGGGAGATACGCAGTATTTT
CDR3aa: CASSYGTGEGDTQYF

v_gene: TRBV7-2
j_gene: TRBJ2-5
d_gene: TRBD1
abundance: many
CDR3nt: TGTGCCAGCAGTACAGGGGAAGAGACCCAGTACTTC
CDR3aa: CASSTGEETQYF

v_gene: TRBV5-4
j_gene: TRBJ2-3
d_gene: .
abundance: many
CDR3nt: TGTGCCAGCAGCTTGGGAGTAATCAGGAAAACTTTCACAGATACGCAGTATTTT
CDR3aa: CASSLGVIRKTFTDTQYF

v_gene: TRBV4-1
j_gene: TRBJ2-7
d_gene: .
abundance: many
CDR3nt: TGCGCCAGCAGCCGGGTTTTACGGGACGAGCAGTACTTC
CDR3aa: CASSRVLRDEQYF

v_gene: TRBV29-1
j_gene: TRBJ2-2
d_gene: .
abundance: medium-sized
CDR3nt: TGCAGCGTTGAAGAGGGCAGCGCGAACACCGGGGAGCTGTTTTTT
CDR3aa: CSVEEGSANTGELFF

v_gene: TRBV12-5
j_gene: TRBJ2-7
d_gene: .
abundance: many
CDR3nt: TGTGCTAGTGGTTTGGCCGGGAGCTATATGGACGAGCAGTACTTC
CDR3aa: CASGLAGSYMDEQYF

v_gene: TRBV12-3/TRBV12-4
j_gene: TRBJ2-1
d_gene: .
abundance: many
CDR3nt: TGTGCCAGCAGGGGCCGGGACGGGCGCTACAATGAGCAGTTCTTC
CDR3aa: CASRGRDGRYNEQFF

v_gene: TRBV20-1
j_gene: TRBJ2-3
d_gene: TRBD2
abundance: medium-sized
CDR3nt: TGCAGTGCTGTACCGACTAGCGGGAGAACCTACGCCTTT
CDR3aa: CSAVPTSGRTYAF

v_gene: TRBV2
j_gene: TRBJ2-2
d_gene: .
abundance: many
CDR3nt: TGTGCCAGCAGTGAGGGCGCCACCGGGGAGCTGTTTTTT
CDR3aa: CASSEGATGELFF

v_gene: TRBV28
j_gene: TRBJ2-3
d_gene: .
abundance: many
CDR3nt: TGTGCCAGCAATCGGGGCACAGATACGCAGTATTTT
CDR3aa: CASNRGTDTQYF

v_gene: TRBV29-1
j_gene: TRBJ2-7
d_gene: .
abundance: few
CDR3nt: TGCAGCGTTGAATCATGGGGTCCCGGGACCGAGACCTACGAGCAGTACTTC
CDR3aa: CSVESWGPGTETYEQYF

v_gene: TRBV6-1
j_gene: TRBJ1-3
d_gene: .
abundance: many
CDR3nt: TGTGCCAGCAGTCCCGACCCGCTCTACTCTGGAAACACCATATATTTT
CDR3aa: CASSPDPLYSGNTIYF

v_gene: TRBV11-2
j_gene: TRBJ2-2
d_gene: .
abundance: many
CDR3nt: TGTGCCAGCAGCTTCGAGGGGGTCTACACCGGGGAGCTGTTTTTT
CDR3aa: CASSFEGVYTGELFF

v_gene: TRBV30
j_gene: TRBJ1-1
d_gene: .
abundance: many
CDR3nt: TGTGCCTGGAGTCCCTCCATTGCTGGCACTGAAGCTTTT
CDR3aa: CAWSPSIAGTEAF

v_gene: TRBV12-3/TRBV12-4
j_gene: TRBJ1-1
d_gene: .
abundance: .
CDR3nt: TGTGCCAGCAGTTCACCCCCGGGGAGGCGGCATAACACTGAAGCTTTCTTT
CDR3aa: CASSSPPGRRHNTEAFF

v_gene: TRBV4-2
j_gene: TRBJ2-3
d_gene: TRBD2
abundance: few
CDR3nt: TGTGCCAGCAGCCGTAGACTAGCGGGACGACCAGATACGCAGTATTTT
CDR3aa: CASSRRLAGRPDTQYF

v_gene: TRBV20-1
j_gene: TRBJ2-2
d_gene: .
abundance: .
CDR3nt: TGCAGTGCCCCCCCCGTGACCGATACCACCGGGGAGCTGTTTTTT
CDR3aa: CSAPPVTDTTGELFF

v_gene: TRBV28
j_gene: TRBJ2-1
d_gene: .
abundance: medium-sized
CDR3nt: TGTGCCACTGACCGGGGGGACAACAATGAGCAGTTCTTC
CDR3aa: CATDRGDNNEQFF

v_gene: TRBV13
j_gene: TRBJ2-1
d_gene: .
abundance: large
CDR3nt: TGTGCCAGCAGCCCTAGTGGGGGGGGGCTGGACAATGAGCAGTTCTTC
CDR3aa: CASSPSGGGLDNEQFF

v_gene: TRBV12-3/TRBV12-4
j_gene: TRBJ2-1
d_gene: .
abundance: many
CDR3nt: TGTGCCAGCAGTGACCAGGGGATGATTGTCCATGAGCAGTTCTTC
CDR3aa: CASSDQGMIVHEQFF

v_gene: TRBV5-1
j_gene: TRBJ1-2
d_gene: TRBD1
abundance: medium-sized
CDR3nt: TGCGCCAGCAGCTCGAAGACAGGGGGCGTCAATGGCTACACCTTC
CDR3aa: CASSSKTGGVNGYTF

v_gene: TRBV6-2/TRBV6-3
j_gene: TRBJ1-1
d_gene: .
abundance: many
CDR3nt: TGTGCCAGCAACACTGAAGCTTTCTTT
CDR3aa: CASNTEAFF

v_gene: TRBV10-2
j_gene: TRBJ2-1
d_gene: .
abundance: many
CDR3nt: TGCGCCAGCAGTGACAGGGGGGGGAATGAGCAGTTCTTC
CDR3aa: CASSDRGGNEQFF

v_gene: TRBV12-3/TRBV12-4
j_gene: TRBJ2-3
d_gene: .
abundance: medium-sized
CDR3nt: TGTGCCAGCAGTTCTCTCGCGGCCCAAGGGGATACGCAGTATTTT
CDR3aa: CASSSLAAQGDTQYF

v_gene: TRBV19
j_gene: TRBJ2-7
d_gene: .
abundance: many
CDR3nt: TGTGCCAGTAGTATAACGATGGAGTACGAGCAGTACTTC
CDR3aa: CASSITMEYEQYF